These T cell receptor beta chains were read from a single sample in a study of read filtering for tumor transcriptome and immune sequencing. TCRdb redid the calling of the reads with MiXCR, one entry per CDR3 protein. The sample lists 30,000 to 35,000 distinct CDR3 sequences, about a fifth occurring once. Sequencing was carried out using a population of CD138-negative cells sorted from bone marrow. The receptors were sampled from a donor at least 40 years old with multiple myeloma. Both conserved end residues are part of each CDR3. The D gene is left open where the match is weak. Not every row has a clone size; where given, it reads once, few, many or a size class.

j_gene,abundance,d_gene,v_gene,CDR3nt,CDR3aa
TRBJ2-1,medium-sized,.,TRBV20-1,TGCAGTGCTAGAGATAGTCGCGGACAGCGAATTAATGAGCAGTTCTTC,CSARDSRGQRINEQFF
TRBJ2-7,many,.,TRBV29-1,TGCAGCGTTTCGCCCCACCCCGCGGGAGAGCAGTACTTC,CSVSPHPAGEQYF
TRBJ1-5,many,.,TRBV6-6,TGTGCCAGCAGTATCTCAGGCTCCAATCAGCCCCAGCATTTT,CASSISGSNQPQHF
TRBJ1-2,many,.,TRBV7-9,TGTGCCAGCAGGGGGGGGAACATCTATGGCTACACCTTC,CASRGGNIYGYTF
TRBJ2-7,few,.,TRBV14,TGTGCCAGCAAACGAGCCTCCTCCTACGAGCAGTACTTC,CASKRASSYEQYF
TRBJ1-4,.,.,TRBV3-1,TGTGCCAGCGGGGCCCACGGGGGAGAAAAACTGTTTTTT,CASGAHGGEKLFF
TRBJ2-3,few,.,TRBV28,TGTGCCAGCAGTTTATCCCGGGGGGCCGGTCCCACAGATACGCAGTATTTT,CASSLSRGAGPTDTQYF
TRBJ1-1,many,TRBD1,TRBV14,TGTGCCAGCAGCCCGACAGGGCTTAGGACTGAAGCTTTCTTT,CASSPTGLRTEAFF
TRBJ2-1,many,TRBD2,TRBV11-2,TGTGCCAGCAGCTCAAGAGGACTAGCGGGATTTAATGAGCAGTTCTTC,CASSSRGLAGFNEQFF
TRBJ2-3,many,.,TRBV5-1,TGCGCCAGCAGCTTGGAGGCACTAGCTGGAGATACGCAGTATTTT,CASSLEALAGDTQYF
TRBJ2-1,many,TRBD1,TRBV12-3/TRBV12-4,TGTGCCAGCATTTACAGGGGAAAATACAATGAGCAGTTCTTC,CASIYRGKYNEQFF
TRBJ2-2,many,.,TRBV5-6,TGTGCCAGCAGCTTTCGGTTCACCGGGGAGCTGTTTTTT,CASSFRFTGELFF
TRBJ1-3,many,.,TRBV5-1,TGCGCCAGCAGCTGGGAAACTGGAAACACCATATATTTT,CASSWETGNTIYF
TRBJ2-3,many,TRBD2,TRBV28,TGTGCCAGCAGTAAAATATTAGCGGGGGACTCAGATACGCAGTATTTT,CASSKILAGDSDTQYF
TRBJ2-6,many,.,TRBV12-3/TRBV12-4,TGTGCCAGCAGTTTCTTGTTGGGGGCCCTCTCTGGGGCCAACGTCCTGACTTTC,CASSFLLGALSGANVLTF
TRBJ2-3,many,.,TRBV4-1,TGCGCCAGCAGCCCTCGTAGCGGAGGGGGGGGAGATACGCAGTATTTT,CASSPRSGGGGDTQYF
TRBJ2-5,many,TRBD2,TRBV15,TGTGCCACCAGCCGGGGGGGACAAGAGACCCAGTACTTC,CATSRGGQETQYF
TRBJ2-7,few,.,TRBV20-1,TGCAGTGCTAGAGATTGGACCGGCGCTGATCTCTACGAGCAGTACTTC,CSARDWTGADLYEQYF
TRBJ2-7,once,TRBD2,TRBV2,TGTGCCAGCAGCAGGACTAGCGGGATCTCCTACGAGCAGTACTTC,CASSRTSGISYEQYF
TRBJ1-2,many,.,TRBV4-1,TGCGCCAGCAGCAAAACCGGGACACAATATAACTATGGCTACACCTTC,CASSKTGTQYNYGYTF
TRBJ2-5,few,.,TRBV4-2,TGTGCCAGCAGCCCCCAACTAGAACCAGAGACCCAGTACTTC,CASSPQLEPETQYF
TRBJ1-2,many,.,TRBV2,TGTGCCAGCATCGGGCAGGCTCTCTACTATGGCTACACCTTC,CASIGQALYYGYTF
TRBJ1-5,many,TRBD1,TRBV10-2,TGCGCCAGCAGTGCGGGCAGGGGGTCTTATCAGCCCCAGCATTTT,CASSAGRGSYQPQHF
TRBJ2-1,many,.,TRBV12-3/TRBV12-4,TGTGCCAGCAGCCCGGGCCTTCTTGGGGGCAATGAGCAGTTCTTC,CASSPGLLGGNEQFF
TRBJ2-2,many,TRBD1,TRBV29-1,TGCAGCGTCCAGGACAGGGGGAACACCGGGGAGCTGTTTTTT,CSVQDRGNTGELFF
TRBJ2-3,many,.,TRBV5-5,TGTGCCAGCAGCTTCCTAGGGCAAGGGGCAGATACGCAGTATTTT,CASSFLGQGADTQYF
TRBJ2-3,many,.,TRBV5-1,TGCGCCAGCAGCTTGGGGGGCGACACAGATACGCGGTATTTT,CASSLGGDTDTRYF
TRBJ2-3,.,TRBD2,TRBV11-2,TGTGCCAGCAGCGCACCGGGACTAAAGACGCAGTATTTT,CASSAPGLKTQYF
TRBJ1-1,many,TRBD1,TRBV5-1,TGCGCCAGCATGGGGACAGGGGTCATGAACACTGAAGCTTTCTTT,CASMGTGVMNTEAFF
TRBJ1-4,.,TRBD1,TRBV6-2/TRBV6-3,TGTGCCAGCAGTTACGATCGGGACAGGGGATCGATTGGGCTGTTTTTT,CASSYDRDRGSIGLFF
TRBJ2-1,many,.,TRBV7-2,TGTGCCAGCAGCTTAACGGGCAATGAGCAGTTCTTC,CASSLTGNEQFF
TRBJ2-3,many,TRBD1,TRBV14,TGTGCCAGCAGCCAAACCGGGACAGGGGGCTGGACAGATACGCAGTATTTT,CASSQTGTGGWTDTQYF
TRBJ1-5,many,TRBD1,TRBV28,TGTGCCAGCAGTCGGACAGGTTATCAGCCCCAGCATTTT,CASSRTGYQPQHF
TRBJ2-7,.,TRBD1,TRBV13,TGTGCCAGCAGCTCAGACAGGGGTGCGTACGAGCAGTACTTC,CASSSDRGAYEQYF
TRBJ2-3,many,.,TRBV28,TGTGCCAGCGCCCGGGACAGCACAGATACGCAGTATTTT,CASARDSTDTQYF
TRBJ2-6,.,.,TRBV7-9,TGTGCCAGCAGCTTATTTGGGGCCAACGTCCTGACTTTC,CASSLFGANVLTF
TRBJ2-5,many,TRBD2,TRBV29-1,TGCAGCGTTGAATACGAGCGGGGTATCCAAGAGACCCAGTACTTC,CSVEYERGIQETQYF
TRBJ2-5,many,.,TRBV7-9,TGTGCCAGCAGCTTAGTTGGCACACAAGAGACCCAGTACTTC,CASSLVGTQETQYF
TRBJ1-1,many,TRBD1,TRBV27,TGTGCCAGCCTACAGGGGGCCCTACAGTTTGAAGCTTTCTTT,CASLQGALQFEAFF
TRBJ2-7,many,.,TRBV27,TGTGCCAGCAGTTTAAGCGCCCACTCCTACGAGCAGTACTTC,CASSLSAHSYEQYF
TRBJ2-1,many,.,TRBV10-3,TGTGCCATCAGTGAGGTAGTCTTAGCTGGTTACAATGAGCAGTTCTTC,CAISEVVLAGYNEQFF